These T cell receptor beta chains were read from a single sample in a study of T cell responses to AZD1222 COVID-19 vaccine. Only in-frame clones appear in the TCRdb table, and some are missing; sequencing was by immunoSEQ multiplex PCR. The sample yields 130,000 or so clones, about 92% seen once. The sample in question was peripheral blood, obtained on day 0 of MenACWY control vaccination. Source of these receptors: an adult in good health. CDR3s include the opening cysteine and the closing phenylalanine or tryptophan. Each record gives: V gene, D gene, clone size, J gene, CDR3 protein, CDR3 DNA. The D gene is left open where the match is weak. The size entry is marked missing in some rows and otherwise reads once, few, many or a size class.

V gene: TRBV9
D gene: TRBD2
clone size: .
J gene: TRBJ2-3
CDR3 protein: CASSGTSGSTDTQYF
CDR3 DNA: TGTGCCAGCAGTGGGACTAGCGGGAGCACAGATACGCAGTATTTT

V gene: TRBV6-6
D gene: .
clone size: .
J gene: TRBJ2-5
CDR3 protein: CASSRSETRRETQYF
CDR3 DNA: TGTGCCAGCAGCCGTAGCGAGACCCGGCGGGAGACCCAGTACTTC

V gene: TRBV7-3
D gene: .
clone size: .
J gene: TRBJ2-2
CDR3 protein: CASSLSGTINTGELFF
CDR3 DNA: TGTGCCAGCAGCTTATCAGGGACGATCAACACCGGGGAGCTGTTTTTT

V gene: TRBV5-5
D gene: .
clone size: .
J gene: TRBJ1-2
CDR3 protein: CASSVGQFYGYTF
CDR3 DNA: TGTGCCAGCAGCGTCGGACAGTTCTATGGCTACACCTTC

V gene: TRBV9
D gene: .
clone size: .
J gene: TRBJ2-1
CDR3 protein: CASSASGVRDEQFF
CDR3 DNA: TGTGCCAGCAGCGCCTCAGGGGTTCGGGATGAGCAGTTCTTC

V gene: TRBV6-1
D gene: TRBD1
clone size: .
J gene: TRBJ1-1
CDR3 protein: CASSEAWTGENTEAFF
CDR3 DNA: TGTGCCAGCAGTGAAGCCTGGACAGGGGAGAACACTGAAGCTTTCTTT

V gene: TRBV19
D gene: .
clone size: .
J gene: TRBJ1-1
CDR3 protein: CASSIKVRGTEAFF
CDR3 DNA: TGTGCCAGTAGTATCAAGGTCCGAGGTACTGAAGCTTTCTTT

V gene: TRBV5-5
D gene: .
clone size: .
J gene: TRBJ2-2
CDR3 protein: CASSSLSGRELFF
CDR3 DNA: TGTGCCAGCAGCTCATTATCGGGGAGGGAGCTGTTTTTT

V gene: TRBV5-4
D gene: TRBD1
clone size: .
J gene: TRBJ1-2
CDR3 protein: CASSWDSKGTVGYTF
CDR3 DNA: TGTGCCAGCAGCTGGGACAGCAAGGGTACTGTTGGCTACACCTTC

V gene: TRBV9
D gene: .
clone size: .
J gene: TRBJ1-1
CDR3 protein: CASSRRRNTEAFF
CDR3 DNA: TGTGCCAGCAGCAGAAGGAGGAACACTGAAGCTTTCTTT

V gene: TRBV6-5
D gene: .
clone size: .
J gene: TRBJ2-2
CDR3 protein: CATKPGPDTGELFF
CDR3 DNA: TGTGCCACCAAGCCGGGACCCGACACCGGGGAGCTGTTTTTT

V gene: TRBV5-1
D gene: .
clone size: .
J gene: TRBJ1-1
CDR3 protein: CASSLAGGNTEAFF
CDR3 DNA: TGCGCCAGCAGCTTGGCGGGGGGGAACACTGAAGCTTTCTTT

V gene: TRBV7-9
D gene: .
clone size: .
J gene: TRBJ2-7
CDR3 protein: CASSFSDSNYEQYF
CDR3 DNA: TGTGCCAGCAGCTTTAGCGACAGCAACTACGAGCAGTACTTC

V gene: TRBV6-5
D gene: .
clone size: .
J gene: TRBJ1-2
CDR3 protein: CASSYGLTAYGYTF
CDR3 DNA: TGTGCCAGCAGTTATGGCCTAACAGCCTATGGCTACACCTTC

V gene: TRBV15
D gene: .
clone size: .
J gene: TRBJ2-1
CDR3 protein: CATSTPATSDNEQFF
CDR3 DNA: TGTGCCACCAGCACGCCCGCCACTTCCGACAATGAGCAGTTCTTC

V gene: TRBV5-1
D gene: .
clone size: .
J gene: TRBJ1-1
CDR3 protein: CASADRSMNTEAFF
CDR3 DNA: TGCGCCAGCGCAGACAGGTCTATGAACACTGAAGCTTTCTTT

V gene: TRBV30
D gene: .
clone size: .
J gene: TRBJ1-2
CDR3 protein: CASNGQGDLYTF
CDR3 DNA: TGTGCCTCGAACGGGCAGGGTGACCTATACACCTTC

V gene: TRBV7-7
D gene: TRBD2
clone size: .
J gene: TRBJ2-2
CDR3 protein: CASSTGLANTGELFF
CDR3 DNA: TGTGCCAGCAGCACAGGACTAGCGAACACCGGGGAGCTGTTTTTT

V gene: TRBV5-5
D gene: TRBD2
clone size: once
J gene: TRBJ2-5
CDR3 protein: CASSTGTSEETQYF
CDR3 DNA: TGTGCCAGCAGTACCGGGACTAGTGAGGAGACCCAGTACTTC

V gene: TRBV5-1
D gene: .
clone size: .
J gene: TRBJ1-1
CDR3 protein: CASSLDGRNTEAFF
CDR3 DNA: TGCGCCAGCAGCTTGGACGGCAGGAACACTGAAGCTTTCTTT

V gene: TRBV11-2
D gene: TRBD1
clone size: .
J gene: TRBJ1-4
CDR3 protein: CASSPPGGKEKLFF
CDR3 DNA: TGTGCCAGCAGCCCACCAGGGGGGAAGGAAAAACTGTTTTTT

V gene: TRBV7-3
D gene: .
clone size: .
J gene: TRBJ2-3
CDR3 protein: CASSSSSTDTQYF
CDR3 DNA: TGTGCCAGCAGCTCCAGTAGCACAGATACGCAGTATTTT

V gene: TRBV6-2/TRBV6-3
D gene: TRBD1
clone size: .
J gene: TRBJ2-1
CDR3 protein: CASSPRDRGGNEQFF
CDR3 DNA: TGTGCCAGCAGTCCCCGGGACAGGGGGGGTAATGAGCAGTTCTTC

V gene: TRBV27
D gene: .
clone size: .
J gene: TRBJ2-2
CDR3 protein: CASSFGGYDTGELFF
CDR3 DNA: TGTGCCAGCAGTTTCGGAGGATACGACACCGGGGAGCTGTTTTTT

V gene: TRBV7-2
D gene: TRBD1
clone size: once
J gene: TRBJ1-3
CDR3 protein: CASSLVQGALNTIYF
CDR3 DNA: TGTGCCAGCAGCTTAGTACAGGGGGCACTAAACACCATATATTTT

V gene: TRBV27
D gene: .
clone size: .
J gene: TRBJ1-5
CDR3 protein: CASSLRQDSNQPQHF
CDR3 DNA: TGTGCCAGCAGTTTGAGGCAGGATAGCAATCAGCCCCAGCATTTT

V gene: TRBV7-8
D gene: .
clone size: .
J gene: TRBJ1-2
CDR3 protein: CASSLKGNYGYTF
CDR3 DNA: TGTGCCAGCAGCCTGAAGGGGAACTATGGCTACACCTTC

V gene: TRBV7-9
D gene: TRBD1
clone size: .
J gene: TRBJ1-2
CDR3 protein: CASSLDRGIYGYTF
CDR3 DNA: TGTGCCAGCAGCTTGGACAGGGGGATCTATGGCTACACCTTC

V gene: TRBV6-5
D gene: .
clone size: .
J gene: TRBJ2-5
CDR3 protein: CASRGTPLLETQYF
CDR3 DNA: TGTGCCAGCAGGGGGACACCTCTCCTAGAGACCCAGTACTTC

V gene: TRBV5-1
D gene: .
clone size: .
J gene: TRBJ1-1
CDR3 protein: CASSFQGNTEAFF
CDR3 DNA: TGCGCCAGCAGCTTCCAGGGGAACACTGAAGCTTTCTTT

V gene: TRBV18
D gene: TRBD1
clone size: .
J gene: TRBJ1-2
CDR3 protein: CASSPGTGGPNYGYTF
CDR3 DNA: TGTGCCAGCTCACCAGGGACAGGGGGCCCAAACTATGGCTACACCTTC

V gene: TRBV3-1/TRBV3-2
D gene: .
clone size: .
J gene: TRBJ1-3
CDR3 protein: CASSQTGDSGNTIYF
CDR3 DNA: TGTGCCAGCAGCCAAACCGGAGACTCTGGAAACACCATATATTTT

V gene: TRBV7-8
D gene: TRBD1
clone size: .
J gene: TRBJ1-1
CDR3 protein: CASSLGGTGETQAFF
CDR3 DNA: TGTGCCAGCAGCTTAGGCGGGACAGGGGAAACTCAAGCTTTCTTT

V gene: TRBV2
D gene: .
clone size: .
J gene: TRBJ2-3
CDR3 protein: CASSVSGVSSFSDTQYF
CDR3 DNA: TGTGCCAGCAGTGTCTCGGGGGTTAGTAGTTTTTCAGATACGCAGTATTTT

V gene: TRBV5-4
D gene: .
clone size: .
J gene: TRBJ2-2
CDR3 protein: CASSFPRGPNTRELFF
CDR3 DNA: TGTGCCAGCAGCTTCCCCCGGGGGCCTAACACCAGGGAGCTGTTTTTT

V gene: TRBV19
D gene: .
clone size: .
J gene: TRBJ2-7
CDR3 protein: CASSATGMALLEQYF
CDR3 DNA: TGTGCCAGTAGTGCTACAGGCATGGCACTTTTGGAGCAGTACTTC

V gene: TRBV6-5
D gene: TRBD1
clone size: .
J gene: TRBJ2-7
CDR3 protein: CASSYSTGTGALEQYF
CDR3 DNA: TGTGCCAGCAGTTACTCGACGGGGACAGGGGCCCTCGAGCAGTACTTC

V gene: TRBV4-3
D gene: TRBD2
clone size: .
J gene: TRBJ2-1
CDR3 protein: CASSQERLAGDTYNEQFF
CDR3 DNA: TGCGCCAGCAGCCAAGAGCGCCTAGCGGGGGACACCTACAATGAGCAGTTCTTC

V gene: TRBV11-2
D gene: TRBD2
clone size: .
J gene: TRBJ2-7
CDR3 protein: CASSLVLAGVGVYEQYF
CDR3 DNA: TGTGCCAGCAGCTTAGTACTAGCGGGAGTCGGGGTATACGAGCAGTACTTC

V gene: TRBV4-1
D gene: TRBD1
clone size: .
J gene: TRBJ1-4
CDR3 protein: CASSQGQGVTNEKLFF
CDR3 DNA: TGCGCCAGCAGCCAAGGACAGGGGGTTACTAATGAAAAACTGTTTTTT

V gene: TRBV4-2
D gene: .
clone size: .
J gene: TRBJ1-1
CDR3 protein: CASSSYWTEAFF
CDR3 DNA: TGTGCCAGCAGCTCTTATTGGACTGAAGCTTTCTTT

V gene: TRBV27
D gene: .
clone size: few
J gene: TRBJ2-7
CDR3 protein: CASSLRGISSYEQYF
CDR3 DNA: TGTGCCAGCAGTTTAAGGGGAATTAGCTCCTACGAGCAGTACTTC

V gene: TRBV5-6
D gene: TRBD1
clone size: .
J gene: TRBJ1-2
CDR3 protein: CASSTDRRYGYTF
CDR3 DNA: TGTGCCAGCAGCACGGACAGGAGATATGGCTACACCTTC

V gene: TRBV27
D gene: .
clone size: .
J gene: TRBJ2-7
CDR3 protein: CASSFSEGYEQYF
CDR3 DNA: TGTGCCAGCAGTTTCTCGGAGGGATACGAGCAGTACTTC

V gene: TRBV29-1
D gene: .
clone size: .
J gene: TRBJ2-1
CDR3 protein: CSVKLGVGNEQFF
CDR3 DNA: TGCAGCGTTAAACTGGGCGTAGGGAATGAGCAGTTCTTC

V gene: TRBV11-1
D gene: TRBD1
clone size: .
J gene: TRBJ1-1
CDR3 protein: CASSARQGIRNTEAFF
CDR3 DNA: TGTGCCAGCAGCGCCAGACAGGGGATTAGGAACACTGAAGCTTTCTTT

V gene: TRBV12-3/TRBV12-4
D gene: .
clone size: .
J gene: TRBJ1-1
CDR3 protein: CASSLVVGHEAFF
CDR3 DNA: TGTGCCAGCAGTTTGGTGGTGGGGCATGAAGCTTTCTTT

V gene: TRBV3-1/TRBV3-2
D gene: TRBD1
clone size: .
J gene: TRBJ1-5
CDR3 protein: CAKSAVGGGFGNQPQHF
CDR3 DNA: TGTGCCAAAAGCGCGGTCGGAGGGGGCTTTGGCAATCAGCCCCAGCATTTT

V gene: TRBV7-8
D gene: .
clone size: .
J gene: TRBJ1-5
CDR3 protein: CASSPQGGLGQPQHF
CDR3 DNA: TGTGCCAGCAGCCCCCAAGGGGGGCTGGGTCAGCCCCAGCATTTT

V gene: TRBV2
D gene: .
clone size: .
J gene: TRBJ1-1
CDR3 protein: CASSAGLNTEAFF
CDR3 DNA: TGTGCCAGCAGTGCAGGGTTGAACACTGAAGCTTTCTTT

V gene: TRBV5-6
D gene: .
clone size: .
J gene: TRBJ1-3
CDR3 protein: CASSLISVLHSGNTIYF
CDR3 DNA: TGTGCCAGCAGCTTGATTTCGGTCTTACACTCTGGAAACACCATATATTTT

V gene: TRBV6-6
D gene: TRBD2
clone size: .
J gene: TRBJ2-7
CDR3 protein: CASSYSAGSYEQYF
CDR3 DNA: TGTGCCAGCAGTTACTCAGCGGGGTCCTACGAGCAGTACTTC

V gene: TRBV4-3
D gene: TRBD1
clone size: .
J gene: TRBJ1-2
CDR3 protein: CASSREYGTAVRGYTF
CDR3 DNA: TGCGCCAGCAGTAGGGAATACGGGACAGCTGTTCGAGGCTACACCTTC

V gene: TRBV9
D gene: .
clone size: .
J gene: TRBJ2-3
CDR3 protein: CASSVDPTITDTQYF
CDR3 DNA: TGTGCCAGCAGCGTAGATCCGACAATCACAGATACGCAGTATTTT